The 30 T cell receptor beta chains below all came from one sample that was sequenced in a study of T cell responses to AZD1222 COVID-19 vaccine. Here immunoSEQ multiplex PCR was the method, and the copy in TCRdb shows in-frame clones only, minus some. The data hold about 150,000 clones, with about 91% observed a single time. The source material was peripheral blood, sampled 28 days after the second AZD1222 dose. The receptors here all came from an adult who received the AZD1222 COVID-19 vaccine.

V is TRBV3-1 (or the pseudogene TRBV3-2) and J is TRBJ1-4; no clear D. This CDR3 is built from 16 residues. V shed 1 base and J shed 4 bases, with 13 bases lying between them. Germline CDR1 and CDR2: LGHDT and YNNKEL (reference sequence). CDR3: CASSQGPGSSNEKLFF. The CDR3 bases are TGTGCCAGCAGCCAAGGCCCTGGGTCGAGTAATGAAAAACTGTTTTTT.

The V call is TRBV11-2, the J call TRBJ2-5, with 14 bases lining up with TRBD2. Germline lookup yields CDR1 SGHAT and CDR2 FQNNGV. The CDR3 is made up of 17 amino acids. V lost 5 bases and J lost 4; bases outside the gene matches: 9. Written as DNA, the CDR3 is TGTGCCAGCAGCGCCGGGACTAGCGGGAGAGGCGGAGAGACCCAGTACTTC. It translates to CASSAGTSGRGGETQYF. The full variable domain, its missing parts supplied by reference TRBV11-2 and TRBJ2-5, is EAGVAQSPRYKIIEKRQSVAFWCNPISGHATLYWYQQILGQGPKLLIQFQNNGVVDDSQLPKDRFSAERLKGVDSTLKIQPAKLEDSAVYLCASSAGTSGRGGETQYFGPGTRLLVL.

V gene TRBV24-1 combines with J gene TRBJ2-3; 12 nucleotides align to TRBD2. The CDR3 has 16 amino acids. CDR1 KGHDR and CDR2 SFDVKD come from the germline V gene. The junction had 3 bases not matched to a gene; V was cut back by 4 bases and J by 2 bases. CDR3 bases: TGTGCCACCAGTGAGCTAGCGGGAGGGAACACAGATACGCAGTATTTT. It codes for CATSELAGGNTDTQYF.

The rearrangement uses TRBV7-2 and TRBJ1-2; 9 bases line up with TRBD1. Germline V CDR1 and CDR2: SGHTA, FQGNSA. The CDR3 is 15 amino acids. The V and J ends lost 1 base and 4 bases, in that order; junction bases with no gene match: 4. CDR3 sequence: CASSLDGTGSYGYTF. CDR3 nucleotides: TGTGCCAGCAGCTTAGACGGGACAGGGAGCTATGGCTACACCTTC.

This rearrangement joins TRBV7-9 to TRBJ2-3, with a weak D call TRBD1 (6 bases). The CDR3 runs to 13 residues. Germline CDR1 and CDR2: SEHNR and FQNEAQ (reference sequence). Trimming removed 4 bases from V and 3 bases from J, with 8 bases in between. CDR3 region: CASSYDRTDTQYF. DNA for the CDR3: TGTGCCAGCAGCTACGACAGGACAGATACGCAGTATTTT.

This chain links TRBV5-4 with TRBJ2-7; the D call may be TRBD1 or TRBD2 (5 bases each). Trimming left V 3 bases short and J 0 bases short, with 10 bases between. The CDR3 covers 14 residues. Germline-derived CDR1 and CDR2 are SGHNT and YYREEE (reference sequence). The CDR3, as DNA: TGTGCCAGCAGCTCCGGGACCACCTCCTACGAGCAGTACTTC. Amino acid sequence: CASSSGTTSYEQYF. Looking up the rest from reference TRBV5-4 and TRBJ2-7 gives the full variable domain: ETGVTQSPTHLIKTRGQQVTLRCSSQSGHNTVSWYQQALGQGPQFIFQYYREEENGRGNFPPRFSGLQFPNYSSELNVNALELDDSALYLCASSSGTTSYEQYFGPGTRLTVT.

CDR3 amino acids: CASSSSGIHGYTF. The CDR3 region has the DNA TGTGCCAGCAGTTCTTCAGGGATTCATGGCTACACCTTC. The V and J genes are TRBV12-3 or TRBV12-4 and TRBJ1-2; D might be TRBD1 (5 bases). Trimming took off 4 bases at V and 6 bases at J, with 12 bases between the two ends. The CDR3 runs to 13 residues.

The chain employs TRBV28 and TRBJ1-1, with D possibly being TRBD1 (6 bases). V lost 3 bases, J lost 4 bases, and 12 bases lay in between. The germline V gene encodes CDR1 MDHEN and CDR2 SYDVKM. This CDR3 has 14 amino acids. For the CDR3, the DNA is TGTGCCAGCAGTTTCAATAGGGGGGCCACTGAAGCTTTCTTT. Translated: CASSFNRGATEAFF.

The V gene is TRBV18, the J gene TRBJ2-4; 9 nucleotides match TRBD1. CDR3 length: 14 residues. Trimming cost V 5 bases and J 6 bases; bases outside gene matches: 5. Germline assignment: CDR1 KGHSH and CDR2 LQKENI. The CDR3 region has the DNA TGTGCCAGCTCATCATCGGGACAGGGAAACATTCAGTACTTC. This sequence encodes CASSSSGQGNIQYF.

This rearrangement joins TRBV29-1 to TRBJ1-1; 9 bases fit TRBD1. CDR3 length equals 14 residues. The junction had 7 bases not matched to a gene; V was cut back by 4 bases and J by 4 bases. Germline-derived CDR1 and CDR2 are SQVTM and ANQGSEA. The CDR3 loop is CSVVPGQGTTEAFF. In DNA, the CDR3 is TGCAGCGTTGTCCCGGGACAGGGAACCACTGAAGCTTTCTTT.

V usage is TRBV6-5 and J usage is TRBJ1-4; TRBD1 aligns across 7 bases. The J segment lost 4 bases and the V segment lost 2 bases, leaving 1 base of the junction unmatched. CDR1 MNHEY and CDR2 SVGAGI come from the germline V gene. CDR3 length equals 14 residues. CDR3 loop: CASSYHRGNEKLFF. The CDR3 DNA is TGTGCCAGCAGTTACCACAGGGGTAATGAAAAACTGTTTTTT.

The chain employs TRBV20-1 and TRBJ1-2; D not certain. V was cut by 3 bases and J by 4 bases, with 15 bases left in between. Per germline, CDR1 DFQATT and CDR2 SNEGSKA (reference sequence). The CDR3 loop spans 14 amino acids. In DNA form, the CDR3 reads TGCAGTGCTAGTTCAGCCAGATCCGGCTATGGCTACACCTTC. This encodes CSASSARSGYGYTF.

The V and J genes are TRBV14 and TRBJ2-5; TRBD1 aligns across 7 bases. CDR1 is SGHDN and CDR2 is FVKESK in the germline V gene. With V trimmed by 3 bases and J by 5 bases, 12 bases remained unmatched. The CDR3 has 16 amino acids. The CDR3: CASSHIHFTGAETQYF. In nucleotides, the CDR3 is TGTGCCAGCAGCCATATACATTTCACAGGGGCCGAGACCCAGTACTTC.

V gene TRBV30 combines with J gene TRBJ2-7; 10 bases are a match to TRBD1. This CDR3 has 14 residues. The germline V gene has CDR1 GTSNPN and CDR2 SVGIG (reference sequence). Trimming removed 7 bases from V and 4 bases from J; junction bases left unmatched: 10. The CDR3 reads CALNGDRGGYEQYF. The CDR3 DNA reads TGTGCCTTAAATGGGGACAGGGGAGGATACGAGCAGTACTTC. Full variable domain (missing parts from reference TRBV30 and TRBJ2-7): SQTIHQWPATLVQPVGSPLSLECTVEGTSNPNLYWYRQAAGRGLQLLFYSVGIGQISSEVPQNLSASRPQDRQFILSSKKLLLSDSGFYLCALNGDRGGYEQYFGPGTRLTVT.

The chain couples TRBV5-1 to TRBJ2-2; 8 positions agree with TRBD1. Germline values: CDR1 SGHRS, CDR2 YFSETQ. V lost 4 bases to trimming and J lost 4 bases; unmatched junction nucleotides: 6. The CDR3 is made up of 15 amino acids. Written as DNA, the CDR3 is TGCGCCAGCAGCGAGGACAGGGTGGGCACCGGGGAGCTGTTTTTT. As protein: CASSEDRVGTGELFF.

As to this clone: At one of its ends the junction is not consistent with the germline gene, which may arise from a read error. Other DNA sequences within the sample encode an identical CDR3. The chain is built from TRBV7-2 and TRBJ2-7; D might be TRBD1 (6 bases). Germline CDR1 is SGHTA and CDR2 is FQGNSA. The CDR3 is 14 residues long. The CDR3 sequence: CASSTRDTFYEQYF. The CDR3 bases are TGTGCCAGCAGCACTCGGGACACTTTCTACGAGCAATACTTC.

The rearrangement links TRBV5-6 to TRBJ2-7; TRBD1 matches at 9 bases. The CDR3 runs 15 residues. V dropped 5 bases and J dropped 4; count of bases not matched to a gene: 10. The germline V gene has CDR1 SGHDT and CDR2 YYEEEE. The CDR3 protein is CASRAGTGIQYEQYF. CDR3 nucleotides: TGTGCCAGCAGGGCCGGGACAGGGATTCAGTACGAGCAGTACTTC.

V gene TRBV6-1 combines with J gene TRBJ1-3; D unclear. From germline, CDR1 is MNHNS and CDR2 SASEGT. Deletions cut 3 bases from V and 11 bases from J, with 20 bases between. This CDR3 comprises 15 residues. CDR3 sequence (DNA): TGTGCCAGCAGTGATCTTTCCGGCCTACACAGCCCCATATATTTT. It encodes CASSDLSGLHSPIYF.

For this clone: Other DNA sequences within the sample encode an identical CDR3. The genes are TRBV19 and TRBJ2-7; D is possibly TRBD1 or TRBD2 (5 bases each). V lost 4 bases and J lost 0, with 10 bases in between. CDR3 length: 14 residues. Germline assignment: CDR1 LNHDA and CDR2 SQIVND (reference sequence). In nucleotides, the CDR3 is TGTGCCAGTAGTAGGGCAGGGAGCTCCTACGAGCAGTACTTC. It is translated as CASSRAGSSYEQYF. The variable domain in full, completed from reference TRBV19 and TRBJ2-7, reads DGGITQSPKYLFRKEGQNVTLSCEQNLNHDAMYWYRQDPGQGLRLIYYSQIVNDFQKGDIAEGYSVSREKKESFPLTVTSAQKNPTAFYLCASSRAGSSYEQYFGPGTRLTVT.

The chain joins TRBV4-3 to TRBJ2-6, with D perhaps matching TRBD1 or TRBD2 (6 bases each). V was shortened by 3 bases and J by 4 bases, with 16 bases between the two germline ends. This CDR3 contains 17 residues. Per the germline V gene, CDR1 is LGHNA and CDR2 is YSLEER. The CDR3 spells CASSQVGAGSGANVLTF. The CDR3 DNA follows: TGCGCCAGCAGCCAGGTGGGGGCGGGATCCGGGGCCAACGTCCTGACTTTC.

The rearrangement links TRBV9 to TRBJ2-2, with D tentatively TRBD1 (7 bases). The V end was cut by 7 bases, the J end by 4 bases, with 14 bases between. The CDR3 runs to 14 residues. The germline V gene has CDR1 SGDLS and CDR2 YYNGEE. Here the CDR3 reads CASRGRDSTGELFF. In DNA, the CDR3 is TGTGCCAGCCGGGGGCGGGACAGCACCGGGGAGCTGTTTTTT.

The chain links TRBV6-5 to TRBJ1-2; possible D gene TRBD1, 5 bases. Per the germline V gene, CDR1 is MNHEY and CDR2 is SVGAGI. V lost 0 bases and J 3 bases, leaving 14 bases between the germline ends. The CDR3 extends over 16 amino acids. The CDR3 here is CASSYSRRGLDYGYTF. CDR3 DNA: TGTGCCAGCAGTTACTCGAGGAGGGGTCTGGACTATGGCTACACCTTC.

The chain employs TRBV15 and TRBJ1-1; D gene ambiguous. V was shortened by 0 bases and J by 1 base, with 6 bases between the two germline ends. There are 14 residues in the CDR3. Germline CDR1 is LNHNV and CDR2 is YYDKDF (reference sequence). CDR3 protein: CATSRDRRNTEAFF. The CDR3 nucleotides read TGTGCCACCAGCAGAGATCGGCGGAACACTGAAGCTTTCTTT. The full variable domain, with the rest looked up from reference TRBV15 and TRBJ1-1, is DAMVIQNPRYQVTQFGKPVTLSCSQTLNHNVMYWYQQKSSQAPKLLFHYYDKDFNNEADTPDNFQSRRPNTSFCFLDIRSPGLGDTAMYLCATSRDRRNTEAFFGQGTRLTVV.

The chain employs TRBV5-1 and TRBJ1-2, with unresolved D. The CDR3 sequence is 14 residues long. Trimming cost V 0 bases and J 2 bases, with 8 bases left between them. From germline, CDR1 is SGHRS and CDR2 YFSETQ. The CDR3 region is CASSLGPANYGYTF. CDR3 in DNA: TGCGCCAGCAGCTTGGGGCCGGCGAACTATGGCTACACCTTC.

This rearrangement joins TRBV19 to TRBJ2-7, with D tentatively TRBD1 (5 bases). Trimming shortened V by 5 bases and J by 6 bases, and 17 bases separated the two germline ends. The CDR3 is 14 amino acids. Germline loops: CDR1 LNHDA, CDR2 SQIVND (reference sequence). Here the CDR3 reads CASSPTPQGAEQYF. The CDR3 bases are TGTGCCAGTAGTCCAACACCTCAGGGTGCCGAGCAGTACTTC.

The chain has TRBV18 and TRBJ2-5; D gene uncertain. Germline-derived CDR1 and CDR2 are KGHSH and LQKENI. The V and J ends lost 2 bases and 5 bases respectively, with 9 bases between them. This CDR3 spans 13 amino acids. CDR3: CASSPWEGETQYF. The CDR3 DNA is TGTGCCAGCTCACCATGGGAAGGTGAGACCCAGTACTTC.

J is TRBJ1-1 and V is TRBV27, with D perhaps TRBD1 (5 bases). Trimming cost V 7 bases and J 4 bases, with 19 bases left between them. In germline, CDR1 is MNHEY, CDR2 SMNVEV (reference sequence). CDR3 length equals 15 residues. The CDR3 spells CASTTFRGLGTEAFF. The CDR3 bases are TGTGCCAGCACCACGTTTAGGGGATTGGGCACTGAAGCTTTCTTT.

The J gene is TRBJ2-1, the V gene TRBV11-3; a weak D match, TRBD2 (6 bases). Germline V lookup: CDR1 SGHNT, CDR2 YENEEA. Between the trimmed V and J ends, which lost 0 bases and 10 bases, there was a span of 10 bases. This CDR3 comprises 13 residues. The CDR3 DNA follows: TGTGCCAGCAGCTTAGATCTTAGCGGAGAGCAGTTCTTC. Translated, it gives CASSLDLSGEQFF.

The rearrangement uses TRBV27 and TRBJ2-3; 8 bases are a match to TRBD2. This CDR3 comprises 14 residues. Germline V lookup: CDR1 MNHEY, CDR2 SMNVEV (reference sequence). J was trimmed by 5 bases and V by 6 bases; bases with no gene match: 7. CDR3 nucleotide sequence: TGTGCCAGCAGGACCGGGGGGGTGGTAGATACGCAGTATTTT. Amino acid sequence: CASRTGGVVDTQYF.

This sequence joins TRBV6-5 and TRBJ1-3, with 7 bases fitting TRBD1. CDR1 is MNHEY and CDR2 is SVGAGI in the germline V gene. This CDR3 has 15 residues. J lost 2 bases, V lost 2 bases, and 3 bases had no gene match. CDR3 sequence reads: CASSYAGTAGNTIYF. The DNA for the CDR3 is TGTGCCAGCAGTTACGCCGGGACAGCTGGAAACACCATATATTTT.